This TCR beta chain was recorded in a study of OX40 agonist ivuxolimab in advanced cancers. Overall study: Anti-PD-1, anti-PD-L1 or anti-CTLA-4 therapy given earlier was allowed, and approximately 40% had some.

To note about this clone: Its antigen is not identified.

Germline assignment: CDR1 SEHNR and CDR2 FQNEAQ (reference sequence). CDR3 length equals 15 residues. V gave up 3 bases and J gave up 7 bases; unmatched junction bases: 6. Here immunoSEQ multiplex PCR was the method, and the copy in TCRdb shows in-frame clones only, minus some. The sample contains under 90,000 clones, 70% to 90% of which appear only once. Study results and caveats: Clonal expansion by week 6 occurred in CD4+ and CD8+ blood T cells (at 0.1 to 3.0 mg/kg). The authors did not determine the antigen specificity of the expanded peripheral T cells.

At baseline, cycle 4 day 1, and cycle 7 day 1, blood was sampled. The chain recombines TRBV7-9 with TRBJ2-1; TRBD2 matches 10 bases. The source of this sequence is an adult with an advanced solid tumor such as melanoma, head and neck, liver or kidney cancer. Sequencing used CD4+ or CD8+ T cells sorted from blood, obtained in a trial of the OX40 agonist ivuxolimab. This chain's CDR3 is CASSFEVSGRNEQFF. The CDR3 nucleotides read TGTGCCAGCAGCTTTGAGGTTAGCGGGAGGAATGAGCAGTTCTTC. Using reference TRBV7-9 and TRBJ2-1 for the parts outside the CDR3, the full variable domain is DTGVSQNPRHKITKRGQNVTFRCDPISEHNRLYWYRQTLGQGPEFLTYFQNEAQLEKSRLLSDRFSAERPKGSFSTLEIQRTEQGDSAMYLCASSFEVSGRNEQFFGPGTRLTVL.